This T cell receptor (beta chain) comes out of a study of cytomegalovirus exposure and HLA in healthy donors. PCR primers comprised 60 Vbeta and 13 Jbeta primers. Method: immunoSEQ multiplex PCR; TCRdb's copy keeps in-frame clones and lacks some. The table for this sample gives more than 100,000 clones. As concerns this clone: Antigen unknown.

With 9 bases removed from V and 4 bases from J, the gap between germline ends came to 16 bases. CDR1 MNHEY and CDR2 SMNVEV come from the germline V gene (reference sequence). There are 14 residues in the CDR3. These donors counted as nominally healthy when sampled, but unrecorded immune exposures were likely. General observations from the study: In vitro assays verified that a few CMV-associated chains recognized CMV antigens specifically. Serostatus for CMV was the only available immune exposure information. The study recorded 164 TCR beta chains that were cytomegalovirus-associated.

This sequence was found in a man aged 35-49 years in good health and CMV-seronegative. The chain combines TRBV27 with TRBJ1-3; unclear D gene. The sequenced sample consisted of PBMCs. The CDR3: CASARVGGGNTIYF. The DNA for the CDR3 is TGTGCCAGTGCCCGAGTTGGCGGCGGAAACACCATATATTTT.